Listed below are T cell receptor beta chains from one sample, sequenced in a study of CD8 T cells in Susac syndrome. TCRdb ran MiXCR on the immunoSEQ multiplex PCR reads and lists one entry per CDR3 protein. The table has around 300,000 distinct CDR3 sequences, 92% seen once. The source material was CD4+ T cells from PBMCs. The receptors stem from a human donor with multiple sclerosis. The conserved cysteine and the conserved F or W are not part of the CDR3 here. The order of the fields is J gene, V gene, CDR3 protein.

TRBJ2-3 TRBV24-1 ATSATRGTSQY
TRBJ2-2 TRBV12-5 ASGTLGAENTGELF
TRBJ2-1 TRBV6-2/TRBV6-3 ATYSGAYNEQF
TRBJ2-3 TRBV19 ASSTKQEGTQY
TRBJ2-3 TRBV18 ASSLGTSSTDTQY
TRBJ2-1 TRBV24-1 ATSDSISGATYNEQF
TRBJ1-1 TRBV12-3/TRBV12-4 ASSHLTNTEAF
TRBJ1-4 TRBV6-5 ASSSGTGTTNEKLF
TRBJ2-7 TRBV6-1 ASSEGGLGQY
TRBJ2-7 TRBV16 ASSQWGSSYEQY
TRBJ2-7 TRBV2 ASREAGTGGDEQY
TRBJ2-1 TRBV2 ASAVLAGGGHEQF
TRBJ2-4 TRBV7-8 ASSLYTGVAKNIQY
TRBJ2-5 TRBV5-4 ASSRATETQY